These T cell receptor beta chains were read from a single sample in a study of OX40 agonist ivuxolimab in advanced cancers. Some clones are missing from TCRdb's copy, which holds only in-frame ones; the method was immunoSEQ multiplex PCR. The data hold about 60,000 clones, with 85% observed a single time. The specimen comprised CD4+ or CD8+ T cells sorted from blood, sampled in a trial of the OX40 agonist ivuxolimab. The receptors here all came from an adult with an advanced solid tumor such as melanoma, head and neck, liver or kidney cancer. CDR3s include the opening cysteine and the closing phenylalanine or tryptophan. Fields, in order: D gene, J gene, clone size, V gene, CDR3 DNA, CDR3 protein. The D gene is left open where the match is weak. Clone size is shown for a subset of rows, as once, few, many or a class of expanded clone.

d_call: NA; j_call: TRBJ2-5; clone_size: once; v_call: TRBV5-6; cdr3_nt: TGTGCCAGCCGAACTCGGGCGCTTGGAGAGACCCAGTACTTC; cdr3_aa: CASRTRALGETQYF
d_call: NA; j_call: TRBJ1-2; clone_size: NA; v_call: TRBV6-1; cdr3_nt: TGTGCCAGCAGTGAAGGGGGGCTATATGGCTACACCTTC; cdr3_aa: CASSEGGLYGYTF
d_call: NA; j_call: TRBJ2-3; clone_size: NA; v_call: TRBV2; cdr3_nt: TGTGCCAGCTTAGGGGGTCGCACAGATACGCAGTATTTT; cdr3_aa: CASLGGRTDTQYF
d_call: TRBD1; j_call: TRBJ1-1; clone_size: NA; v_call: TRBV15; cdr3_nt: TGTGCCACCAGCAGAACCCGCCAGGGGGGTACTGAAGCTTTCTTT; cdr3_aa: CATSRTRQGGTEAFF
d_call: TRBD2; j_call: TRBJ2-1; clone_size: NA; v_call: TRBV19; cdr3_nt: TGTGCCAGTAGTGAAGGTAGCGGGAGCGGGCTCAACAATGAGCAGTTCTTC; cdr3_aa: CASSEGSGSGLNNEQFF
d_call: TRBD1; j_call: TRBJ2-5; clone_size: NA; v_call: TRBV4-1; cdr3_nt: TGCGCCAGCAGCCAGGGACAGGGGAACCAAGAGACCCAGTACTTC; cdr3_aa: CASSQGQGNQETQYF
d_call: TRBD1; j_call: TRBJ1-4; clone_size: NA; v_call: TRBV19; cdr3_nt: TGTGCCAGTAGGATCCCCGGGACAGGTTCAACTAATGAAAAACTGTTTTTT; cdr3_aa: CASRIPGTGSTNEKLFF
d_call: NA; j_call: TRBJ1-2; clone_size: NA; v_call: TRBV29-1; cdr3_nt: TGCAGCGTTGAAGAAGGTCGAATGGGGGGCAGGGCCTATGGCTACACCTTC; cdr3_aa: CSVEEGRMGGRAYGYTF
d_call: NA; j_call: TRBJ1-2; clone_size: NA; v_call: TRBV28; cdr3_nt: TGTGCCAGCAGTCGGGACCGATTAAAGTATGGCTACACCTTC; cdr3_aa: CASSRDRLKYGYTF
d_call: NA; j_call: TRBJ2-1; clone_size: NA; v_call: TRBV5-4; cdr3_nt: TGTGCCAGCAGCTTGGACACCAACAATGAGCAGTTCTTC; cdr3_aa: CASSLDTNNEQFF
d_call: TRBD2; j_call: TRBJ2-7; clone_size: NA; v_call: TRBV13; cdr3_nt: TGTGCCAGCAGCTTAGGACTAGCGGGGGCCTACGAGCAGTACTTC; cdr3_aa: CASSLGLAGAYEQYF
d_call: TRBD1; j_call: TRBJ1-2; clone_size: once; v_call: TRBV6-1; cdr3_nt: TGTGCCAGCAGTGAAGCCCACCCTCGACAGGGTCACTATGGCTACACCTTC; cdr3_aa: CASSEAHPRQGHYGYTF
d_call: TRBD2; j_call: TRBJ2-7; clone_size: NA; v_call: TRBV7-9; cdr3_nt: TGTGCCAGCAGCTTTAGCGGGGGGCCGGGGGAGCAGTACTTC; cdr3_aa: CASSFSGGPGEQYF
d_call: NA; j_call: TRBJ2-7; clone_size: NA; v_call: TRBV5-4; cdr3_nt: TGTGCCAACCCGAGGACTGCCTACGAGCAGTACTTC; cdr3_aa: CANPRTAYEQYF
d_call: NA; j_call: TRBJ1-1; clone_size: NA; v_call: TRBV28; cdr3_nt: TGTGCCAGCAGTACTCCCGCGACAGGCGTCACTGAAGCTTTCTTT; cdr3_aa: CASSTPATGVTEAFF
d_call: NA; j_call: TRBJ1-5; clone_size: NA; v_call: TRBV4-1; cdr3_nt: TGCGCCAGCAGCCAAGATCTGACAGGTCGGGAGCCCCAGCATTTT; cdr3_aa: CASSQDLTGREPQHF
d_call: NA; j_call: TRBJ2-2; clone_size: NA; v_call: TRBV28; cdr3_nt: TGTGCCGGAGGTAGGGCGGACACCGGGGAGCTGTTTTTT; cdr3_aa: CAGGRADTGELFF
d_call: NA; j_call: TRBJ2-3; clone_size: NA; v_call: TRBV9; cdr3_nt: TGTGCCAGCAGCGTGGGGACTTTCCCCGACACAGATACGCAGTATTTT; cdr3_aa: CASSVGTFPDTDTQYF
d_call: TRBD1; j_call: TRBJ2-7; clone_size: NA; v_call: TRBV6-5; cdr3_nt: TGTGCCAGCAGTAGACAGGGCTCCTACGAGCAGTACTTC; cdr3_aa: CASSRQGSYEQYF
d_call: NA; j_call: TRBJ2-7; clone_size: NA; v_call: TRBV7-9; cdr3_nt: TGTGCCAGCAGACAGGGTGCGGGCGAGCAGTACTTC; cdr3_aa: CASRQGAGEQYF
d_call: TRBD1; j_call: TRBJ2-7; clone_size: NA; v_call: TRBV7-2; cdr3_nt: TGTGCCAGCAGCTTCGGGACAGCTAGATCCTACGAGCAGTACTTC; cdr3_aa: CASSFGTARSYEQYF
d_call: NA; j_call: TRBJ1-1; clone_size: few; v_call: TRBV28; cdr3_nt: TGTGCCAGCAGAGGCGACACTGAAGCTTTCTTT; cdr3_aa: CASRGDTEAFF
d_call: NA; j_call: TRBJ2-3; clone_size: NA; v_call: TRBV19; cdr3_nt: TGTGCCAGTAGTATCAGGCGTCAAGCCCCCCCAGATACGCAGTATTTT; cdr3_aa: CASSIRRQAPPDTQYF
d_call: TRBD1; j_call: TRBJ2-2; clone_size: NA; v_call: TRBV5-1; cdr3_nt: TGCGCCAGCACAACCGGGACAGGTTCCACCGGGGAGCTGTTTTTT; cdr3_aa: CASTTGTGSTGELFF
d_call: NA; j_call: TRBJ2-5; clone_size: NA; v_call: TRBV7-2; cdr3_nt: TGTGCCAGCAGTTGGGACGAGGGGACCCAGTACTTC; cdr3_aa: CASSWDEGTQYF
d_call: TRBD1; j_call: TRBJ2-2; clone_size: NA; v_call: TRBV11-3; cdr3_nt: TGTGCCAGCAGCCTCCGACAGGGGGCGGGCACCGGGGAGCTGTTTTTT; cdr3_aa: CASSLRQGAGTGELFF